The 9 T cell receptor beta chains below come from one sample, sequenced in a study of blood T cell repertoires in COVID-19. Clones were sequenced by immunoSEQ multiplex PCR, and TCRdb holds only the in-frame ones, with some missing. This sample has approximately 61,000 clones; roughly 80% occur once, and the top ten carry 10%. Sequenced material: peripheral blood. These receptors were obtained from a man in his forties or fifties with COVID-19, enrolled during active disease.

In its sample, this clone was seen a few times. The J gene is TRBJ1-5, the V gene TRBV11-2; D is uncertain. The CDR3 covers 15 residues. The V gene's germline CDR1 is SGHAT and CDR2 FQNNGV. V lost 1 base and J 2 bases, leaving 9 bases between the germline ends. CDR3 sequence reads: CASSLGARGNQPQHF. The CDR3 DNA is TGTGCCAGCAGCTTAGGGGCGCGTGGCAATCAGCCCCAGCATTTT.

This sequence joins TRBV9 and TRBJ2-3; TRBD2 aligns across 8 bases. The CDR3 covers 17 residues. With V trimmed by 4 bases and J by 3 bases, 13 bases remained unmatched. Germline CDR1 reads SGDLS; CDR2 reads YYNGEE. In nucleotides, the CDR3 is TGTGCCAGCAGCCCCCGACCGGGACTAGTTCCAACAGATACGCAGTATTTT. It yields the protein CASSPRPGLVPTDTQYF.

CDR3 loop: CASSQGLRGCEQYF. As DNA, the CDR3 is TGTGCCAGCAGCCAAGGCCTTAGAGGTTGCGAGCAGTACTTC. The chain uses TRBV3-1 (or the pseudogene TRBV3-2) and TRBJ2-7; D uncertain. The CDR3 loop spans 14 amino acids. The ends were cut back, 1 base at V and 6 bases at J, with 13 bases in the middle. CDR1 is LGHDT and CDR2 is YNNKEL in the germline V gene (reference sequence).

The chain links TRBV5-1 to TRBJ2-2, with no clear D. CDR3 length: 12 amino acids. V was clipped by 0 bases and J by 7 bases, with 4 bases between them. CDR1 is SGHRS, CDR2 YFSETQ, per germline. CDR3 bases: TGCGCCAGCAGCTTGGCCATCGGGGAGCTGTTTTTT. Translated: CASSLAIGELFF.

A single count supports this clone. This chain joins TRBV4-1 and TRBJ1-5; D may be TRBD1 (5 bases). The CDR3 contains 14 residues. The germline V gene encodes CDR1 MGHRA and CDR2 YSYEKL. The V end was cut by 3 bases, the J end by 8 bases, with 14 bases between. The CDR3 loop reads CASSHGGAVEPQHF. CDR3 in DNA: TGCGCCAGCAGCCACGGCGGGGCGGTGGAGCCCCAGCATTTT.

CDR3 loop: CATSEGLAGQFF. CDR3 in DNA: TGTGCCACCAGTGAGGGACTAGCGGGTCAGTTCTTC. The chain combines TRBV24-1 with TRBJ2-1; 12 bases align to TRBD2. Trimming removed 4 bases from V and 13 bases from J; junction bases left unmatched: 1. The CDR3 is 12 residues long. Germline V gene lookup returns CDR1 KGHDR and CDR2 SFDVKD.

The chain uses TRBV4-1 and TRBJ1-1; 7 positions match TRBD1. Germline V gives CDR1 MGHRA, CDR2 YSYEKL. V lost 0 bases, J lost 1 base, and 2 bases stayed unmatched. The CDR3 is made up of 15 amino acids. The CDR3 is CASSQEAGGNTEAFF. CDR3 DNA: TGCGCCAGCAGCCAAGAGGCAGGGGGGAACACTGAAGCTTTCTTT.

The CDR3: CASSIAGGGPYEQYF. CDR3 sequence (DNA): TGTGCCAGTAGTATAGCCGGCGGGGGACCCTACGAGCAGTACTTC. This chain uses TRBV19 with TRBJ2-7; TRBD2 matches 7 bases. The ends lost 1 base at V and 2 bases at J; junction bases unmatched: 5. Germline V gene sequence: CDR1 LNHDA, CDR2 SQIVND (reference sequence). This CDR3 is built from 15 residues. Together with reference TRBV19 and TRBJ2-7, the CDR3 gives the full variable domain: DGGITQSPKYLFRKEGQNVTLSCEQNLNHDAMYWYRQDPGQGLRLIYYSQIVNDFQKGDIAEGYSVSREKKESFPLTVTSAQKNPTAFYLCASSIAGGGPYEQYFGPGTRLTVT.

The table lists this clone with a few counts. The J gene is TRBJ2-3, the V gene TRBV7-2; TRBD2 is a possible D gene (5 bases). V was clipped by 4 bases and J by 4 bases, with 15 bases between them. The germline V gene encodes CDR1 SGHTA and CDR2 FQGNSA. There are 15 residues in the CDR3. The CDR3 spells CASSSLGLGADTQYF. CDR3 in DNA: TGTGCCAGCAGCTCACTAGGCCTTGGGGCAGATACGCAGTATTTT.